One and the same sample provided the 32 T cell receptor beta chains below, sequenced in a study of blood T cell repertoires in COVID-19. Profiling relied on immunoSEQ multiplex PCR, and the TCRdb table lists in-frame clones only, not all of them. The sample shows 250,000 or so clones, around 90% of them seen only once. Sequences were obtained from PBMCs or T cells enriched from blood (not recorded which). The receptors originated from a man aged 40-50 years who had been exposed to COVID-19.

The CDR3 region is CASTKTSGKETQYF. The CDR3 nucleotides are TGCGCCAGCACCAAGACTAGCGGGAAAGAGACCCAGTACTTC. The chain employs TRBV5-1 and TRBJ2-5, with TRBD2 matching over 11 bases. The CDR3 spans 14 residues. Germline CDR1 is SGHRS and CDR2 is YFSETQ. J was trimmed by 3 bases and V by 6 bases; bases with no gene match: 4.

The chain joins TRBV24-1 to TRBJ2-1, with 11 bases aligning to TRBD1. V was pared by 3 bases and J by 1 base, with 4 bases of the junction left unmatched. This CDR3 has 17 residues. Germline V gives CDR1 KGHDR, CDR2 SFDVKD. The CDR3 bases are TGTGCCACCAGTGATGCCGGGACAGGGGGTTCCTACAATGAGCAGTTCTTC. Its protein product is CATSDAGTGGSYNEQFF.

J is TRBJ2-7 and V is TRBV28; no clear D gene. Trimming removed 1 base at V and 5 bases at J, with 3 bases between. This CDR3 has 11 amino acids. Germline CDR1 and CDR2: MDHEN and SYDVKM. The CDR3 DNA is TGTGCCAGCAGTTTATACAACGAGCAGTACTTC. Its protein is CASSLYNEQYF. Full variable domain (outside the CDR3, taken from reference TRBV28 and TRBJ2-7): DVKVTQSSRYLVKRTGEKVFLECVQDMDHENMFWYRQDPGLGLRLIYFSYDVKMKEKGDIPEGYSVSREKKERFSLILESASTNQTSMYLCASSLYNEQYFGPGTRLTVT.

The CDR3 here is CASSQGATGNTIYF. As DNA, the CDR3 is TGTGCCAGCTCACAGGGGGCGACGGGAAACACCATATATTTT. The V gene is TRBV18, the J gene TRBJ1-3; 7 nucleotides line up with TRBD1. This CDR3 is 14 amino acids long. J was trimmed by 4 bases and V by 4 bases; bases with no gene match: 4. Germline V gene lookup returns CDR1 KGHSH and CDR2 LQKENI.

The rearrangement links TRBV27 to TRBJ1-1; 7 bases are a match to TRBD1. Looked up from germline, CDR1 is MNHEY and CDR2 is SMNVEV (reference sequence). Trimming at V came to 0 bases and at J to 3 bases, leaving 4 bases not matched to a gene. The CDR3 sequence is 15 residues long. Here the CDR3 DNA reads TGTGCCAGCAGTTTATCGAGGGGGCGAGACACTGAAGCTTTCTTT. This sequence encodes CASSLSRGRDTEAFF.

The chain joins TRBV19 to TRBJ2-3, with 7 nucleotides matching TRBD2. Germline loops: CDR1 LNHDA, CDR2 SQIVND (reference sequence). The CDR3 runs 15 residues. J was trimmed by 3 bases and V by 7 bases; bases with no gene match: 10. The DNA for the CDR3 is TGTGCCAGTATCGACCAGCGAGCGGGAACAGATACGCAGTATTTT. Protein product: CASIDQRAGTDTQYF.

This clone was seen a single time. The CDR3 DNA sequence: TGTGCCAGCAGTTCACAGGGGGCCTTCTACAATGAGCAGTTCTTC. Its translation: CASSSQGAFYNEQFF. This chain connects TRBV28 to TRBJ2-1; 9 nucleotides align to TRBD1. Germline-derived CDR1 and CDR2 are MDHEN and SYDVKM. The CDR3 is made up of 15 amino acids. The junction had 4 bases not matched to a gene; V was cut back by 4 bases and J by 3 bases.

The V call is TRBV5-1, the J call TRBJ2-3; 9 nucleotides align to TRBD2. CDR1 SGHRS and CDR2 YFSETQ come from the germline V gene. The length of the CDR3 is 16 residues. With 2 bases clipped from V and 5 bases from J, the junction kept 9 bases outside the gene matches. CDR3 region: CASSFGSSGRQDTQYF. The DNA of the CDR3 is TGCGCCAGCAGCTTCGGATCGAGCGGGAGGCAAGATACGCAGTATTTT.

The CDR3 DNA reads TGTGCCAGCAGCCAAGAGAGATTGCTAGCGGGACAAGAGACCCAGTACTTC. It encodes CASSQERLLAGQETQYF. The J gene is TRBJ2-5, the V gene TRBV4-2, with 9 bases lining up with TRBD2. The CDR3 contains 17 residues. Germline V gives CDR1 LGHNA, CDR2 YNFKEQ. Trimming removed 0 bases from V and 2 bases from J; junction bases left unmatched: 7.

The CDR3 region has the DNA TGTGCCACCATGGACAGGGACTATTCACCCCTCCACTTT. Its protein product is CATMDRDYSPLHF. The V call is TRBV2, the J call TRBJ1-6, with 8 bases fitting TRBD1. V lost 10 bases to trimming and J lost 8 bases; unmatched junction nucleotides: 7. Germline loops: CDR1 SNHLY, CDR2 FYNNEI. CDR3 size: 13 residues.

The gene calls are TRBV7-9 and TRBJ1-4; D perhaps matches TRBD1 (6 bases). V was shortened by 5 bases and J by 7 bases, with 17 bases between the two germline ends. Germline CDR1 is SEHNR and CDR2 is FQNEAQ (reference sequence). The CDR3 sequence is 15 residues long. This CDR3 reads CASSPKGGLSEKLFF. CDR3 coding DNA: TGTGCCAGCAGCCCAAAGGGGGGGCTTAGTGAAAAACTGTTTTTT.

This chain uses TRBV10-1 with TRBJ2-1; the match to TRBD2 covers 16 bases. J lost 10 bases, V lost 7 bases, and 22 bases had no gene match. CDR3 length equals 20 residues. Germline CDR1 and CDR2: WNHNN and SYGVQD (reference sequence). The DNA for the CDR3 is TGCGCCAGCACCCGGTCCGTCCCGGGACTAGCGGGAGGGCCGGAAGGAGAGCAGTTCTTC. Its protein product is CASTRSVPGLAGGPEGEQFF.

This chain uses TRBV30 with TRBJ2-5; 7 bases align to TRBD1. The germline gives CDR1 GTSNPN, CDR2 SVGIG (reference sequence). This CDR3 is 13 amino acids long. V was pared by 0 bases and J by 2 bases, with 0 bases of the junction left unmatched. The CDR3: CAWSVQGQETQYF. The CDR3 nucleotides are TGTGCCTGGAGTGTACAGGGGCAAGAGACCCAGTACTTC.

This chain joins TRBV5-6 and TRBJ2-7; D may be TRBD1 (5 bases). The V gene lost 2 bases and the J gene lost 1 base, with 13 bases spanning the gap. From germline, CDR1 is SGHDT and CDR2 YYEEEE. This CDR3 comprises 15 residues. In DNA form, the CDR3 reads TGTGCCAGCAGCTTAGGGGTGTTGGGGTCCTACGAGCAGTACTTC. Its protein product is CASSLGVLGSYEQYF.

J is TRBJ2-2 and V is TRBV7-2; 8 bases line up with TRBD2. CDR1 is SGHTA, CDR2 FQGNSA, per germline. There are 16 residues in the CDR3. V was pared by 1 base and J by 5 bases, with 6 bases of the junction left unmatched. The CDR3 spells CASSLVIAGWTGELFF. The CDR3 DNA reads TGTGCCAGCAGCTTAGTTATAGCGGGGTGGACCGGGGAGCTGTTTTTT.

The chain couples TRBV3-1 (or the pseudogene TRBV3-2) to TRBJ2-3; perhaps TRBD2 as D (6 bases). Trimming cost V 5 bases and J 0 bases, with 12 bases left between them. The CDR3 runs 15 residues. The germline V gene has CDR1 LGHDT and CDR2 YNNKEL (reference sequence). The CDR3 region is CASSYLGTSTDTQYF. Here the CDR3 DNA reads TGTGCCAGCAGCTATTTGGGGACTAGCACAGATACGCAGTATTTT.

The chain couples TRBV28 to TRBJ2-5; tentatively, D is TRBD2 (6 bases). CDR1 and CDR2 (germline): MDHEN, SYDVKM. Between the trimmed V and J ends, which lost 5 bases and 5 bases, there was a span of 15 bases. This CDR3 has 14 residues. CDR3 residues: CASSIDSGRETQYF. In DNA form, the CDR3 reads TGTGCCAGCAGTATCGATAGCGGAAGGGAGACCCAGTACTTC.

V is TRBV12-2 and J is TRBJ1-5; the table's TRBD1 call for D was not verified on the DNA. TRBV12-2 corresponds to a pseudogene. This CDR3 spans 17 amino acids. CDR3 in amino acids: CASRPGIDGQSNQPQHF. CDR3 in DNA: TGTGCAAGTCGCCCAGGAATCGACGGTCAAAGCAATCAGCCCCAGCATTTT.

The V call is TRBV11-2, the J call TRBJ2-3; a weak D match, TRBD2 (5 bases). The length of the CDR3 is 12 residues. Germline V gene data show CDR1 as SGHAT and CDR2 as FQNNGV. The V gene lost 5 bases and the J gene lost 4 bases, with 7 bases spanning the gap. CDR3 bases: TGTGCCAGCAGCCTGGAGGCAGATACGCAGTATTTT. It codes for CASSLEADTQYF.

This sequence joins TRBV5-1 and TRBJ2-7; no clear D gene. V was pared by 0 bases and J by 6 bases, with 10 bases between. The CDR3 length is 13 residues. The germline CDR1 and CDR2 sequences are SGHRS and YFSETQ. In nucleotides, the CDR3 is TGCGCCAGCAGCTTGGGAGTCGCTCTCGAGCAGTACTTC. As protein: CASSLGVALEQYF.

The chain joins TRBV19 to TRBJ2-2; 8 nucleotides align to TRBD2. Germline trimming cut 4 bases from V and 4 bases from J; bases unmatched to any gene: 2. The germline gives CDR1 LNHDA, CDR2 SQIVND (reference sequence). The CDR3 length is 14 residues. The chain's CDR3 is CASSNAGGTGELFF. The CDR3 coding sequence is TGTGCCAGTAGTAACGCGGGAGGCACCGGGGAGCTGTTTTTT.

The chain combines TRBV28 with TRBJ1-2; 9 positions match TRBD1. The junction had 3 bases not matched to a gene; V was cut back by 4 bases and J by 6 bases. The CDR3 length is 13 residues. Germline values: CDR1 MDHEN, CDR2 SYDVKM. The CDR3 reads CASSYGQGNGYTF. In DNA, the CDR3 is TGTGCCAGCAGTTATGGACAGGGGAATGGCTACACCTTC.

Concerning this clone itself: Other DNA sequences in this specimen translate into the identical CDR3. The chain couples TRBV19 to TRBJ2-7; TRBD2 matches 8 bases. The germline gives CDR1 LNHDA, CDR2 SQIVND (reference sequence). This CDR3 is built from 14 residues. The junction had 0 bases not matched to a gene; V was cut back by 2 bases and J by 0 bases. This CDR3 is CASSISGSSYEQYF. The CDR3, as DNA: TGTGCCAGTAGTATAAGCGGGAGCTCCTACGAGCAGTACTTC.

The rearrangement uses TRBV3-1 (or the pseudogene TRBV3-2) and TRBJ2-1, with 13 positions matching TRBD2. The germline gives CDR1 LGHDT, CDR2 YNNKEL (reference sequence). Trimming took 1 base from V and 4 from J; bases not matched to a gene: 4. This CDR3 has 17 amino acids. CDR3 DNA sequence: TGTGCCAGCAGCCAAGGCGGACTAGCGGGAGAATACAATGAGCAGTTCTTC. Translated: CASSQGGLAGEYNEQFF.

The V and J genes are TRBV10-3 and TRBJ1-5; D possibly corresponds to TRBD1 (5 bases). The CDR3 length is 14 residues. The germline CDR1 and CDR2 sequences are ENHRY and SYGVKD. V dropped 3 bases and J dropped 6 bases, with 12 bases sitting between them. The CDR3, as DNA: TGTGCCATCAGTGACTACACAGGACGTCAGCCCCAGCATTTT. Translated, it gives CAISDYTGRQPQHF.

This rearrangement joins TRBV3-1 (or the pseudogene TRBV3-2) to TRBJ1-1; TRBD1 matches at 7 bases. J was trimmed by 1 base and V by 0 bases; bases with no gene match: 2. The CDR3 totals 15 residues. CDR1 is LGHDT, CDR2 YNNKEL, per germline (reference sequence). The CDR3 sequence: CASSQDWTGNTEAFF. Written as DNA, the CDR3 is TGTGCCAGCAGCCAAGACTGGACAGGGAACACTGAAGCTTTCTTT.

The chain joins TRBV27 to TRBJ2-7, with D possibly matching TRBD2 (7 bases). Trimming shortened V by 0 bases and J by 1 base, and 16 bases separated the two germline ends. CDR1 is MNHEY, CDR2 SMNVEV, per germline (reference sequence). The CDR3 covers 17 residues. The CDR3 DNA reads TGTGCCAGCAGTTTATCGGCGGGGGCAAAGGTGTCCTACGAGCAGTACTTC. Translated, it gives CASSLSAGAKVSYEQYF.

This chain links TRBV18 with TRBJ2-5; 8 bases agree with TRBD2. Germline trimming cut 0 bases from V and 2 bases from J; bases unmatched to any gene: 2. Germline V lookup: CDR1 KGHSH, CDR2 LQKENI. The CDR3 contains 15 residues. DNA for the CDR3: TGTGCCAGCTCACCACCCAGACTAGCGCAAGAGACCCAGTACTTC. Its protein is CASSPPRLAQETQYF.

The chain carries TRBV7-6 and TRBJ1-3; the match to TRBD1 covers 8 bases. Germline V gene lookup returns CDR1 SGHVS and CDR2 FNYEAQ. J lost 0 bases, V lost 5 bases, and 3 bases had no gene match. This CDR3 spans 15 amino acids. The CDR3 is CASSGGQDSGNTIYF. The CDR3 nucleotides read TGTGCCAGCAGCGGGGGACAGGACTCTGGAAACACCATATATTTT.

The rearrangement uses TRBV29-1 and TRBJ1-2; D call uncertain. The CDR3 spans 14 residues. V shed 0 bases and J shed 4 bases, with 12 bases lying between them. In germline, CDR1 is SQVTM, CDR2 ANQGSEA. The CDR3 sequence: CSVEDSGFPYGYTF. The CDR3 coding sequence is TGCAGCGTTGAAGATTCCGGGTTCCCCTATGGCTACACCTTC.

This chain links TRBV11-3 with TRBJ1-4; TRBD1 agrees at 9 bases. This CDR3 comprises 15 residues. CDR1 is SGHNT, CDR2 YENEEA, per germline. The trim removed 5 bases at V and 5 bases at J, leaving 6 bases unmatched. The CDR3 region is CASSERQGVNEKLFF. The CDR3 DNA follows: TGTGCCAGCAGCGAAAGACAGGGGGTGAATGAAAAACTGTTTTTT.

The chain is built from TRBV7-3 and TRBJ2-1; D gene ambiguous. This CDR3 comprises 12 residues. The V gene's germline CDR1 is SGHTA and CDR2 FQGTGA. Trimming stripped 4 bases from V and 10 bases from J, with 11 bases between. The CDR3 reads CASSSNSQEQFF. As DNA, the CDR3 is TGTGCCAGCAGCTCCAATAGCCAGGAGCAGTTCTTC.